These T cell receptor beta chains were read from a single sample in a study of early stage breast cancer tumors. Only in-frame clones appear in the TCRdb table, and some are missing; sequencing was by immunoSEQ multiplex PCR. The sample comprises about 9,000 clones, around 75% of which are singletons, and 17% rests with the top ten. The sequencing input was normal breast tissue next to the tumor. These TCRs come from a person aged 55 to 75 with breast cancer. Both conserved end residues are part of each CDR3. Each record gives: clone size, D gene, V gene, J gene, CDR3 protein, CDR3 DNA. A D gene is named only where the DNA matches it firmly. Clone size is not always given. Where it is, it says once, few, many or a class for expanded clones.

NA,TRBD2,TRBV29-1,TRBJ2-3,CSESPTSGITDTQYF,TGCAGCGAAAGTCCGACTAGCGGGATTACAGATACGCAGTATTTT
NA,NA,TRBV15,TRBJ2-5,CATSLGARETQYF,TGTGCCACCAGCCTTGGGGCGCGAGAGACCCAGTACTTC
NA,NA,TRBV28,TRBJ2-6,CASSPTSSGANVLTF,TGTGCCAGCAGTCCGACTTCCTCTGGGGCCAACGTCCTGACTTTC
few,NA,TRBV28,TRBJ2-7,CASSSHYEQYF,TGTGCCAGCAGTTCCCACTACGAGCAGTACTTC
NA,TRBD1,TRBV29-1,TRBJ1-4,CSVDWTGGNEKLFF,TGCAGCGTTGACTGGACAGGGGGAAATGAAAAACTGTTTTTT
NA,TRBD2,TRBV13,TRBJ2-1,CASRVLAGGRGNEQFF,TGTGCCAGCAGGGTTCTAGCGGGAGGTCGTGGGAATGAGCAGTTCTTC
NA,TRBD1,TRBV19,TRBJ1-2,CASSMQGDGYTF,TGTGCCAGTAGTATGCAGGGGGATGGCTACACCTTC
NA,TRBD2,TRBV5-8,TRBJ2-3,CASSLSSGRAVDTQYF,TGTGCCAGCAGCTTGAGCAGCGGGAGGGCCGTAGATACGCAGTATTTT
large,NA,TRBV9,TRBJ1-3,CASSVDREMRGNTIYF,TGTGCCAGCAGCGTAGACAGGGAGATGAGAGGAAACACCATATATTTT
NA,NA,TRBV25-1,TRBJ2-6,CASRVAGANVLTF,TGTGCCAGCAGAGTAGCTGGGGCCAACGTCCTGACTTTC
NA,NA,TRBV29-1,TRBJ2-2,CSGATGPLTGELFF,TGCAGCGGGGCGACAGGCCCTCTTACCGGGGAGCTGTTTTTT
NA,TRBD1,TRBV7-2,TRBJ1-1,CASSLTTGWTEAFF,TGTGCCAGCAGCTTAACGACAGGGTGGACTGAAGCTTTCTTT
NA,NA,TRBV7-2,TRBJ2-2,CASSQQGVTGELFF,TGTGCCAGCAGCCAGCAAGGAGTCACCGGGGAGCTGTTTTTT
few,NA,TRBV5-1,TRBJ2-1,CASSLPRVNEQFF,TGCGCCAGCAGCTTACCCAGGGTTAATGAGCAGTTCTTC
medium-sized,TRBD1,TRBV28,TRBJ2-7,CASSLSAGGYEQYF,TGTGCCAGCAGTTTATCGGCAGGGGGCTACGAGCAGTACTTC
few,NA,TRBV2,TRBJ1-2,CASSVSATVGSTF,TGTGCCAGCAGTGTGTCGGCCACTGTGGGCTCCACCTTC
NA,NA,TRBV19,TRBJ1-1,CATATGPAATEAFF,TGTGCCACCGCAACAGGGCCGGCGGCCACTGAAGCTTTCTTT
NA,NA,TRBV5-4,TRBJ2-2,CASSKAANADPGELFF,TGTGCCAGCAGCAAAGCGGCCAATGCAGATCCCGGGGAGCTGTTTTTT
NA,NA,TRBV5-5,TRBJ2-7,CASSSGGLLHEQYF,TGTGCCAGCAGCTCGGGCGGGTTACTGCACGAGCAGTACTTC
NA,NA,TRBV5-6,TRBJ2-2,CASSVDHRGELFF,TGTGCCAGCAGCGTGGACCATAGAGGGGAGCTGTTTTTT
NA,TRBD2,TRBV19,TRBJ2-5,CASSIRRTSGRARETQYF,TGTGCCAGTAGTATCCGCCGGACTAGCGGGAGGGCCAGGGAGACCCAGTACTTC
NA,NA,TRBV19,TRBJ1-1,CASSIVGGLGTEAFF,TGTGCCAGTAGTATAGTAGGGGGTCTGGGCACTGAAGCTTTCTTT
NA,NA,TRBV29-1,TRBJ1-4,CSVEAQQGSKLFF,TGCAGCGTTGAAGCCCAGCAGGGGTCAAAGCTGTTTTTT
medium-sized,TRBD1,TRBV5-1,TRBJ2-6,CASSYRQGTGANVLTF,TGCGCCAGCAGCTACAGACAGGGGACTGGGGCCAACGTCCTGACTTTC
large,NA,TRBV18,TRBJ1-5,CASSPSLQGQPQHF,TGTGCCAGCTCACCTAGTCTCCAGGGACAGCCCCAGCATTTT
NA,TRBD1,TRBV7-2,TRBJ1-4,CASSNRTGGRSGEKLFF,TGTGCCAGCAGTAATCGGACAGGGGGTCGGAGCGGTGAAAAACTGTTTTTT
NA,NA,TRBV5-4,TRBJ2-7,CASSPNPGISYEQYF,TGTGCCAGCAGCCCCAACCCGGGGATCTCCTACGAGCAGTACTTC
NA,NA,TRBV6-5,TRBJ1-4,CASSTDRNEKLFF,TGTGCCAGCAGTACCGACAGGAATGAAAAACTGTTTTTT
NA,TRBD2,TRBV5-1,TRBJ2-1,CASSFLAGSGNEQFF,TGCGCCAGCAGCTTCCTAGCGGGATCGGGCAATGAGCAGTTCTTC
NA,NA,TRBV18,TRBJ2-2,CASSPALAFNRELFF,TGTGCCAGCTCACCAGCCCTAGCGTTTAACAGGGAGCTGTTTTTT
NA,TRBD1,TRBV9,TRBJ2-5,CASSAGTGGFGETQYF,TGTGCCAGCAGCGCCGGGACAGGGGGTTTCGGGGAGACCCAGTACTTC
NA,NA,TRBV7-9,TRBJ1-1,CASSLDGATEAFF,TGTGCCAGCAGCTTAGATGGGGCAACAGAAGCTTTCTTT
NA,NA,TRBV19,TRBJ2-3,CASSITVSTDTQYF,TGTGCCAGTAGTATAACAGTTAGCACAGATACGCAGTATTTT
NA,NA,TRBV7-9,TRBJ2-3,CASSLGARTRADTQYF,TGTGCCAGCAGCTTAGGTGCCAGAACACGGGCAGATACGCAGTATTTT
NA,NA,TRBV30,TRBJ2-1,CAWSVNRRTAFNNEQFF,TGTGCCTGGAGTGTAAATCGAAGGACAGCCTTTAACAATGAGCAGTTCTTC
NA,NA,TRBV7-9,TRBJ2-7,CASSFGREQYF,TGTGCCAGCAGCTTCGGTCGCGAGCAGTACTTC
NA,TRBD1,TRBV27,TRBJ1-1,CASSLTGANLLNTEAFF,TGTGCCAGCAGTTTGACAGGGGCCAATCTTCTGAACACTGAAGCTTTCTTT
NA,NA,TRBV11-1,TRBJ2-2,CASSPKDSLNTGELFF,TGTGCCAGCAGCCCAAAGGACAGTCTCAACACCGGGGAGCTGTTTTTT
few,TRBD1,TRBV5-1,TRBJ2-7,CASSWDPGQSYEQYF,TGCGCCAGCAGCTGGGACCCGGGACAGTCGTACGAGCAGTACTTC
NA,NA,TRBV6-5,TRBJ2-1,CASSYGGSGNLNEQFF,TGTGCCAGCAGTTACGGGGGTAGCGGAAACCTCAATGAGCAGTTCTTC
NA,TRBD1,TRBV29-1,TRBJ2-1,CSVGSAGGSYNEQFF,TGCAGCGTTGGGTCAGCAGGGGGATCCTACAATGAGCAGTTCTTC
few,NA,TRBV11-1,TRBJ1-2,CASSFLPGGFRGYTF,TGTGCCAGCAGCTTTTTACCCGGTGGCTTCAGGGGCTACACCTTC
once,TRBD2,TRBV6-4,TRBJ2-2,CASSEGGLAGTGELFF,TGTGCCAGCAGTGAAGGGGGTCTAGCGGGAACCGGGGAGCTGTTTTTT
NA,NA,TRBV28,TRBJ2-3,CASSLGGWDTQYF,TGTGCCAGCAGCCTCGGAGGCTGGGATACGCAGTATTTT
NA,TRBD2,TRBV29-1,TRBJ2-7,CSVEGGDSAEQYF,TGCAGCGTTGAGGGGGGGGACTCGGCCGAGCAGTACTTC
NA,NA,TRBV19,TRBJ2-6,CASSIVEGGRTNVLTF,TGTGCCAGTAGTATAGTAGAAGGGGGACGGACCAACGTCCTGACTTTC